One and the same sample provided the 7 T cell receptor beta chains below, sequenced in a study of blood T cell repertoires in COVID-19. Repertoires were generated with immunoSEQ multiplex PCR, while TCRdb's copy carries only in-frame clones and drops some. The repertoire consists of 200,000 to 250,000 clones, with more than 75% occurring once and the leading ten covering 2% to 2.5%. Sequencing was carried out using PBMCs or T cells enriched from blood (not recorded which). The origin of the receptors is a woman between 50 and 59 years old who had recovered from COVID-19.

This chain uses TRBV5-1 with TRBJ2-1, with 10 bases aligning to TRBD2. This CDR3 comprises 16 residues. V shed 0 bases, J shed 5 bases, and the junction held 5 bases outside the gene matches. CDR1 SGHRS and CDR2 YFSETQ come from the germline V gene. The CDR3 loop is CASSLEKLAGDNEQFF. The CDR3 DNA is TGCGCCAGCAGCTTGGAGAAGCTAGCGGGAGACAATGAGCAGTTCTTC.

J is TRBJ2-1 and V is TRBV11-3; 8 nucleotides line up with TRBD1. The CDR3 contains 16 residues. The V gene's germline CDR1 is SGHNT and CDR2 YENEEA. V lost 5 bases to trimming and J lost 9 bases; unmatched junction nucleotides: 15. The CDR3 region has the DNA TGTGCCAGCAGCCCTAAAGGGACAGGACTTTATGGTGAGCAGTTCTTC. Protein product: CASSPKGTGLYGEQFF.

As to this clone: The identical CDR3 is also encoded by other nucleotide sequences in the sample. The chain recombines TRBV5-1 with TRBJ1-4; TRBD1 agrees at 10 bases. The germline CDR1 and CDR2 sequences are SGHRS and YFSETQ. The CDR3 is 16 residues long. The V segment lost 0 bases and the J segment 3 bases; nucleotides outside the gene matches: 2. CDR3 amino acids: CASSLGQGAANEKLFF. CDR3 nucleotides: TGCGCCAGCAGCTTGGGACAGGGGGCGGCTAATGAAAAACTGTTTTTT.

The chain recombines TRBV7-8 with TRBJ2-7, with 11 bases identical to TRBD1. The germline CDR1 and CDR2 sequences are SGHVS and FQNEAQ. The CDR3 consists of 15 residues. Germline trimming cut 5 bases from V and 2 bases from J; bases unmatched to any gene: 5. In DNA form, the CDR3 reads TGTGCCAGCAGCCCAGGGACAGGGGGTCCCTACGAGCAGTACTTC. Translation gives CASSPGTGGPYEQYF.

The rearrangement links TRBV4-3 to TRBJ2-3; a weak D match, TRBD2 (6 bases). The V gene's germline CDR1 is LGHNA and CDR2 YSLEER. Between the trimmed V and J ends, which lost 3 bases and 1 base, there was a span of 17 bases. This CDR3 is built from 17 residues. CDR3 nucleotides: TGCGCCAGCAGCCAGACCCACGGCCGCGGGGGCACAGATACGCAGTATTTT. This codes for CASSQTHGRGGTDTQYF.

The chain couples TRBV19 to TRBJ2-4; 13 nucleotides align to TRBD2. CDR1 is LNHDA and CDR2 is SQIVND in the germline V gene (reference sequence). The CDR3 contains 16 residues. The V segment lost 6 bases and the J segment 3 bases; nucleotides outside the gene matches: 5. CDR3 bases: TGTGCCAGTAGACTAGCGGGAGGGGAAAGCAAAAACATTCAGTACTTC. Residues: CASRLAGGESKNIQYF.

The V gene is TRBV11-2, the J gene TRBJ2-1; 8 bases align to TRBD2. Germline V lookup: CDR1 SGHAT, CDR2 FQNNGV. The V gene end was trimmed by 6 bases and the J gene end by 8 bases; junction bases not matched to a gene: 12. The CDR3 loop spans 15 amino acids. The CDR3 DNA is TGTGCCAGCAGTTCGGTGGCGGGAGGCTTCGATGAGCAGTTCTTC. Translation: CASSSVAGGFDEQFF. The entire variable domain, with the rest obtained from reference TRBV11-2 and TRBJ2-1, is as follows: EAGVAQSPRYKIIEKRQSVAFWCNPISGHATLYWYQQILGQGPKLLIQFQNNGVVDDSQLPKDRFSAERLKGVDSTLKIQPAKLEDSAVYLCASSSVAGGFDEQFFGPGTRLTVL.